Given below is one T cell receptor beta chain in context. The data belong to a study of blood T cell repertoires in COVID-19. About the research overall: The origin of the acute and convalescent COVID-19 samples was the United States, Italy and Spain. In each case, the material was cDNA or gDNA derived from T cells, B-cell-depleted T cells, or PBMCs.

The germline gives CDR1 PRHDT, CDR2 FYEKMQ (reference sequence). The CDR3 consists of 14 residues. Trimming removed 5 bases from V and 6 bases from J, with 15 bases in between. Original analysis: Counts of nucleated cells, estimated from reference gene primer amplification, were obtained. Here immunoSEQ multiplex PCR was the method, and the copy in TCRdb shows in-frame clones only, minus some. For V, J and clone size, that table is used; D and trimming come from the DNA. The top ten clones hold more than 1.5% of a sample with over 80,000 clones, 90% to 95% of them seen once. Sequencing was done on a sample of peripheral blood. The J gene is TRBJ2-3, the V gene TRBV13; D may be TRBD1 (5 bases). The receptor was derived from a man in his sixties with acute or convalescent COVID-19. The CDR3: CASSLQANGDTQYF. In DNA form, the CDR3 reads TGTGCCAGCAGCCTACAGGCTAACGGGGATACGCAGTATTTT.